This passage covers 29 T cell receptor beta chains from one sample sequenced in a study of beta chain features in type 1 diabetes. Expressed TCRB transcripts were sequenced after all isolated RNA was converted to cDNA. Profiling relied on immunoSEQ multiplex PCR, and the TCRdb table lists in-frame clones only, not all of them. This table holds over 100,000 clones, about two fifths found once. The specimen was stem cell memory CD4+ T cells from blood. The receptors originated from a woman aged 18-29 years in good health.

This clone occurred a few times. The V gene is TRBV27, the J gene TRBJ1-1, with 10 bases matching TRBD1. V gave up 7 bases and J gave up 6 bases; unmatched junction bases: 14. The CDR3 length is 16 residues. The V gene's germline CDR1 is MNHEY and CDR2 SMNVEV (reference sequence). DNA of the CDR3: TGTGCCAGCAAAGCCCGGGACAGGGGAGTCTACGCTGAAGCTTTCTTT. It yields the protein CASKARDRGVYAEAFF.

The chain links TRBV5-6 to TRBJ2-1, with 7 bases lining up with TRBD1. The trim removed 4 bases at V and 4 bases at J, leaving 11 bases unmatched. Germline lookup yields CDR1 SGHDT and CDR2 YYEEEE. This CDR3 contains 16 residues. This CDR3 reads CASSLMTGTFYNEQFF. In nucleotides, the CDR3 is TGTGCCAGCAGCCTCATGACAGGGACATTTTACAATGAGCAGTTCTTC.

The chain employs TRBV6-5 and TRBJ2-7; tentative D call: TRBD2 (6 bases). Germline V gene sequence: CDR1 MNHEY, CDR2 SVGAGI. V lost 8 bases and J lost 6, with 17 bases in between. CDR3 size: 13 residues. CDR3 bases: TGTGCCAGCTGTTTCCGGGACTTCGGCGAGCAGTACTTC. This codes for CASCFRDFGEQYF.

The J gene is TRBJ2-1, the V gene TRBV27; the D gene is possibly TRBD1 (6 bases). Germline V gene lookup returns CDR1 MNHEY and CDR2 SMNVEV (reference sequence). V was shortened by 5 bases and J by 4 bases, with 6 bases between the two germline ends. This CDR3 is built from 12 residues. CDR3 protein: CASSDRYNEQFF. For the CDR3, the DNA is TGTGCCAGCAGTGACAGGTACAATGAGCAGTTCTTC.

The chain recombines TRBV7-9 with TRBJ2-1; 10 bases align to TRBD1. Germline CDR1 SEHNR, CDR2 FQNEAQ (reference sequence). The CDR3 contains 17 residues. The V segment lost 5 bases and the J segment 2 bases; nucleotides outside the gene matches: 9. Here the CDR3 DNA reads TGTGCCAGCAGCCCCAGGACAGGGGGAATCACCTACAATGAGCAGTTCTTC. Its translation is CASSPRTGGITYNEQFF.

V and J are TRBV4-1 and TRBJ1-4; 9 positions match TRBD1. V was pared by 1 base and J by 7 bases, with 7 bases of the junction left unmatched. CDR3 length: 16 residues. Germline assignment: CDR1 MGHRA and CDR2 YSYEKL. The CDR3 nucleotides read TGCGCCAGCAGCCAAGGATCGGGACAGGGAGGTGAAAAACTGTTTTTT. It codes for CASSQGSGQGGEKLFF.

The count of this clone is one. The chain combines TRBV6-1 with TRBJ1-1; 7 bases are shared with TRBD1. V lost 8 bases to trimming and J lost 1 base; unmatched junction nucleotides: 1. This CDR3 comprises 12 residues. Germline-derived CDR1 and CDR2 are MNHNS and SASEGT. For the CDR3, the DNA is TGTGCCAGCCGACAGGGGAACACTGAAGCTTTCTTT. Amino acids: CASRQGNTEAFF.

This chain links TRBV6-5 with TRBJ2-7; D remains unclear. The germline CDR1 and CDR2 sequences are MNHEY and SVGAGI. This CDR3 is 14 amino acids long. Trimming removed 0 bases from V and 2 bases from J, with 8 bases in between. CDR3 coding DNA: TGTGCCAGCAGTTACTCGATAGAAACCTACGAGCAGTACTTC. Translated: CASSYSIETYEQYF.

V usage is TRBV4-2 and J usage is TRBJ2-1, with D possibly being TRBD2 (6 bases). The V end lost 3 bases, the J end lost 4 bases, and 10 bases lay between the germline ends. Germline V gives CDR1 LGHNA, CDR2 YNFKEQ. This CDR3 spans 14 amino acids. CDR3 loop: CASSQTAGYNEQFF. As DNA, the CDR3 is TGTGCCAGCAGCCAGACGGCGGGGTACAATGAGCAGTTCTTC.

V is TRBV5-1 and J is TRBJ2-2, with D maybe TRBD1 (6 bases). The CDR3 has 15 residues. Per the germline V gene, CDR1 is SGHRS and CDR2 is YFSETQ. The germline V and J ends were trimmed by 7 bases and 7 bases, with 20 bases remaining between them. CDR3: CASGTNTGNVGELFF. The CDR3 nucleotides read TGCGCCAGCGGTACCAATACAGGGAACGTCGGGGAGCTGTTTTTT.

This clone has more than one count but fewer than ten. The genes are TRBV7-9 and TRBJ2-2; TRBD1 might be the D (5 bases). This CDR3 has 15 amino acids. The germline gives CDR1 SEHNR, CDR2 FQNEAQ (reference sequence). Deletions cut 3 bases from V and 10 bases from J, with 18 bases between. CDR3 loop: CASSFHARGAAELFF. The CDR3 DNA is TGTGCCAGCAGCTTCCACGCAAGGGGTGCGGCGGAGCTGTTTTTT.

J is TRBJ1-5 and V is TRBV2; no clear D gene. Trimming took off 6 bases at V and 3 bases at J, with 3 bases between the two ends. Germline CDR1 and CDR2: SNHLY and FYNNEI. The CDR3 is 11 residues long. The CDR3: CASSLNQPQHF. CDR3 nucleotide sequence: TGTGCCAGCAGCCTCAATCAGCCCCAGCATTTT.

This clone was counted between two and nine times. The rearrangement joins TRBV7-2 to TRBJ2-6, with no clear D. V shed 7 bases and J shed 2 bases, with 15 bases lying between them. The CDR3 has 16 residues. Germline values: CDR1 SGHTA, CDR2 FQGNSA. DNA for the CDR3: TGTGCCAGCATCCCGTTCCCGAGTGCTGGGGCCAACGTCCTGACTTTC. Its translation: CASIPFPSAGANVLTF.

This clone showed up just a few times. The rearrangement joins TRBV11-2 to TRBJ2-3, with no clear D. Trimming stripped 2 bases from V and 0 bases from J, with 12 bases between. Germline values: CDR1 SGHAT, CDR2 FQNNGV. This CDR3 comprises 16 residues. CDR3 in DNA: TGTGCCAGCAGCTTACAACTGGCAGGAAGCACAGATACGCAGTATTTT. Residues: CASSLQLAGSTDTQYF.

This clone has more than one count but fewer than ten. J is TRBJ2-3 and V is TRBV7-2, with 8 bases identical to TRBD2. This CDR3 contains 16 residues. The germline V gene has CDR1 SGHTA and CDR2 FQGNSA. J was trimmed by 6 bases and V by 3 bases; bases with no gene match: 11. The CDR3 reads CASSFVGGGRRDTQYF. The CDR3 DNA sequence: TGTGCCAGCAGCTTTGTGGGTGGCGGGAGGAGGGATACGCAGTATTTT.

Of note for this clone: The junction departs from the called germline gene at one end, perhaps through a read error. Other DNA sequences in this sample translate to the same CDR3. The chain recombines TRBV7-2 with TRBJ2-3, with no clear D. The CDR3 is 14 residues long. CDR1 is SGHTA and CDR2 is FQGNSA in the germline V gene. The CDR3: CASNYLGGSDTQYF. The CDR3 DNA is TGTGCCAGCAACTACCTAGGTGGATCAGACACGCAGTATTTT.

The chain is built from TRBV5-1 and TRBJ2-1, with TRBD2 identical over 9 bases. The germline CDR1 and CDR2 sequences are SGHRS and YFSETQ. This CDR3 has 17 amino acids. Unmatched junction bases numbered 11, after V lost 1 base and J lost 6 bases. CDR3 in amino acids: CASSLLAGGRAVNEQFF. The DNA for the CDR3 is TGCGCCAGCAGCTTGCTCGCCGGCGGGAGGGCCGTCAATGAGCAGTTCTTC.

The count of this clone is one. The chain uses TRBV6-5 and TRBJ2-7; 8 nucleotides match TRBD1. Per the germline V gene, CDR1 is MNHEY and CDR2 is SVGAGI. The CDR3 covers 13 residues. The J segment lost 0 bases and the V segment lost 6 bases, leaving 1 base of the junction unmatched. The CDR3, as DNA: TGTGCCAGCAGCGGACAGGGCTCCTACGAGCAGTACTTC. Its translation is CASSGQGSYEQYF.

The chain couples TRBV7-2 to TRBJ2-2; maybe TRBD2 (5 bases). The germline CDR1 and CDR2 sequences are SGHTA and FQGNSA. This CDR3 contains 16 residues. Trimming took off 0 bases at V and 3 bases at J, with 11 bases between the two ends. The CDR3 protein is CASSLAAGSYTGELFF. As DNA, the CDR3 is TGTGCCAGCAGCTTAGCGGCTGGGAGTTACACCGGGGAGCTGTTTTTT.

This clone showed up just a few times. The V gene is TRBV30, the J gene TRBJ1-2; D gene ambiguous. The CDR3 is made up of 13 amino acids. Germline V gene data show CDR1 as GTSNPN and CDR2 as SVGIG (reference sequence). V was pared by 0 bases and J by 8 bases, with 13 bases between. The CDR3 sequence is CAWSVLGREGYTF. CDR3 bases: TGTGCCTGGAGTGTACTGGGGAGAGAAGGCTACACCTTC.

The CDR3 DNA reads TGTGCCAGCAGGCATCGGGTCTCAAGCGGCAATCAGCCCCAGCATTTT. It specifies CASRHRVSSGNQPQHF. V is TRBV28 and J is TRBJ1-5, with no clear D. Germline CDR1 is MDHEN and CDR2 is SYDVKM. The CDR3 totals 16 residues. The V and J ends lost 6 bases and 2 bases respectively, with 17 bases between them.

The chain links TRBV19 to TRBJ1-2; D unclear. Per germline, CDR1 LNHDA and CDR2 SQIVND (reference sequence). There are 17 residues in the CDR3. V was trimmed by 3 bases and J by 8 bases, leaving 25 bases between them. CDR3 protein: CASSMWAGQSNPDGYTF. The CDR3 DNA is TGTGCCAGTAGTATGTGGGCCGGCCAGTCGAATCCCGACGGCTACACCTTC.

This clone appeared a few times. The rearrangement uses TRBV4-3 and TRBJ2-1, with D perhaps matching TRBD2 (5 bases). The germline CDR1 and CDR2 sequences are LGHNA and YSLEER. V was cut by 4 bases and J by 1 base, with 11 bases left in between. This CDR3 has 15 residues. CDR3 sequence: CASSRGRRSYNEQFF. The CDR3 nucleotides read TGCGCCAGCAGCCGAGGGCGCAGGTCCTACAATGAGCAGTTCTTC.

The J gene is TRBJ2-7, the V gene TRBV6-5; TRBD1 is a possible D gene (5 bases). This CDR3 region has 13 residues. Germline V gene sequence: CDR1 MNHEY, CDR2 SVGAGI. Between the trimmed V and J ends, which lost 6 bases and 3 bases, there was a span of 12 bases. The CDR3 nucleotides are TGTGCCAGCAGGTCTGGACAATTCTACGAGCAGTACTTC. Protein product: CASRSGQFYEQYF.

The chain links TRBV10-3 to TRBJ2-3, with a possible D match to TRBD2 (6 bases). V shed 7 bases and J shed 4 bases, with 15 bases lying between them. Germline CDR1 reads ENHRY; CDR2 reads SYGVKD. This CDR3 has 14 residues. The DNA of the CDR3 is TGTGCCATCACCCGAGGAGGGAGCCCAGATACGCAGTATTTT. Protein: CAITRGGSPDTQYF.

The chain combines TRBV28 with TRBJ1-2; possible D gene TRBD1, 6 bases. The germline V and J ends were trimmed by 5 bases and 8 bases, with 12 bases remaining between them. Germline V gives CDR1 MDHEN, CDR2 SYDVKM. There are 12 residues in the CDR3. Here the CDR3 DNA reads TGTGCCAGCAGTGTACAGGGCAACGGCTACACCTTC. This gives the protein CASSVQGNGYTF.

There are a few counts of this clone. CDR3 region: CASSLLGSYEQYF. The CDR3 DNA reads as TGTGCCAGCAGCTTATTGGGTAGCTACGAGCAGTACTTC. The gene calls are TRBV7-9 and TRBJ2-5; D unresolved. The J call could be wrong; TRBJ2-7 is a better fit for the DNA end. This CDR3 has 13 residues. Germline V gene lookup returns CDR1 SEHNR and CDR2 FQNEAQ (reference sequence).

The CDR3 loop is CASSDPGVQETQYF. CDR3 DNA sequence: TGTGCCAGCAGCGACCCGGGAGTCCAAGAGACCCAGTACTTC. The chain uses TRBV28 and TRBJ2-5; maybe TRBD2 (6 bases). Trimming cost V 6 bases and J 1 base, with 12 bases left between them. This CDR3 region has 14 residues. Germline-derived CDR1 and CDR2 are MDHEN and SYDVKM.

The chain carries TRBV19 and TRBJ1-1; possible D gene TRBD1, 5 bases. The CDR3 contains 13 residues. V was pared by 6 bases and J by 8 bases, with 16 bases between. From germline, CDR1 is LNHDA and CDR2 SQIVND (reference sequence). The DNA of the CDR3 is TGTGCCAGTAGGCTTCGGACACGCAACGAAGCTTTCTTT. Translated, it gives CASRLRTRNEAFF. The full variable domain, its missing parts supplied by reference TRBV19 and TRBJ1-1, is DGGITQSPKYLFRKEGQNVTLSCEQNLNHDAMYWYRQDPGQGLRLIYYSQIVNDFQKGDIAEGYSVSREKKESFPLTVTSAQKNPTAFYLCASRLRTRNEAFFGQGTRLTVV.